Each of the 18 T cell receptor beta chains below was sequenced from the same sample in a study of T-cell memory formation after mild COVID-19. TCRdb reanalysed the 5' RACE reads using MiXCR and keeps one entry per CDR3 protein. The repertoire holds 350,000 to 450,000 distinct CDR3 sequences, with 25% to 30% as singletons. The source material was PBMCs or a T cell subset sorted from them (not recorded which). These receptors came from an adult woman who had mild COVID-19 (a few samples of this study predate the infection). Cell type and time point are not known.

This clonotype has at least ten counts. The chain uses TRBV4-3 and TRBJ1-6; perhaps TRBD1 as D (5 bases). The V gene's germline CDR1 is LGHNA and CDR2 YSLEER. This CDR3 has 16 amino acids. Trimming shortened V by 0 bases and J by 7 bases, and 13 bases separated the two germline ends. The CDR3: CASSQDLRGGNSPLHF. DNA of the CDR3: TGCGCCAGCAGCCAAGATCTGAGGGGCGGGAATTCACCCCTCCACTTT.

The chain is built from TRBV7-2 and TRBJ2-7, with D maybe TRBD2 (6 bases). Germline V CDR1 and CDR2: SGHTA, FQGNSA. CDR3 length: 16 residues. V was clipped by 5 bases and J by 0 bases, with 17 bases between them. CDR3 in amino acids: CASSIGLIAVSYEQYF. CDR3 DNA: TGTGCCAGCAGCATCGGTCTAATAGCGGTCTCCTACGAGCAGTACTTC.

The sample holds a few counts of this clonotype. The chain carries TRBV6-1 and TRBJ1-2, with 7 bases lining up with TRBD1. Trimming removed 7 bases from V and 2 bases from J; junction bases left unmatched: 13. This CDR3 has 16 residues. Germline V gives CDR1 MNHNS, CDR2 SASEGT. This chain's CDR3 is CASIPDHRGGNYGYTF. In DNA form, the CDR3 reads TGTGCCAGCATCCCTGACCACAGGGGAGGGAACTATGGCTACACCTTC.

This chain joins TRBV2 and TRBJ2-7; possible D gene TRBD2, 5 bases. V lost 6 bases, J lost 0 bases, and 12 bases lay in between. The CDR3 is made up of 14 amino acids. The germline V gene has CDR1 SNHLY and CDR2 FYNNEI. The CDR3 region has the DNA TGTGCCAGCAGGAGAAGGGAGAGCTCCTACGAGCAGTACTTC. This sequence encodes CASRRRESSYEQYF.

This chain uses TRBV7-9 with TRBJ2-7, with D unclear. The CDR3 consists of 12 residues. Trimming took 3 bases from V and 5 from J, leaving 8 bases between them. Germline V CDR1 and CDR2: SEHNR, FQNEAQ (reference sequence). The CDR3 loop reads CASSFYPHEQYF. The DNA for the CDR3 is TGTGCCAGCAGCTTTTACCCACACGAGCAGTACTTC.

The rearrangement joins TRBV29-1 to TRBJ2-5; D remains unclear. The CDR3 is 13 residues long. V lost 1 base to trimming and J lost 5 bases, with 11 bases between them. Germline V gene lookup returns CDR1 SQVTM and CDR2 ANQGSEA. The CDR3 coding sequence is TGCAGCGTTGAAGTCCCGGTTGTCGAGACCCAGTACTTC. It is translated as CSVEVPVVETQYF. Together with reference TRBV29-1 and TRBJ2-5, the CDR3 gives the full variable domain: SAVISQKPSRDICQRGTSLTIQCQVDSQVTMMFWYRQQPGQSLTLIATANQGSEATYESGFVIDKFPISRPNLTFSTLTVSNMSPEDSSIYLCSVEVPVVETQYFGPGTRLLVL.

This clonotype was counted between two and nine times. The rearrangement links TRBV24-1 to TRBJ2-6, with D unresolved. This CDR3 region has 15 residues. Per germline, CDR1 KGHDR and CDR2 SFDVKD. V gave up 3 bases and J gave up 0 bases, with 5 bases separating them. The DNA for the CDR3 is TGTGCCACCAGTGATGCCGCCTCTGGGGCCAACGTCCTGACTTTC. It is translated as CATSDAASGANVLTF.

This clonotype was counted a few times. V usage is TRBV12-3 or TRBV12-4 and J usage is TRBJ1-2; no clear D. Trimming took off 5 bases at V and 8 bases at J, with 27 bases between the two ends. The CDR3 runs to 17 residues. For the CDR3, the DNA is TGTGCCAGCAGTCAATTACAAGGCCCCTCTCCTCGTTGGGGCTACACCTTC. Protein sequence: CASSQLQGPSPRWGYTF.

The rearrangement links TRBV6-5 to TRBJ2-5; 7 bases map to TRBD1. Germline loops: CDR1 MNHEY, CDR2 SVGAGI. V dropped 7 bases and J dropped 5; count of bases not matched to a gene: 13. This CDR3 contains 15 residues. CDR3 coding DNA: TGTGCCAGCATGCAACCGGGACCCAGGGGGGAGACCCAGTACTTC. This translates into CASMQPGPRGETQYF.

The chain combines TRBV5-1 with TRBJ2-7, with a weak D call TRBD2 (6 bases). CDR3 length equals 14 residues. Between the trimmed V and J ends, which lost 3 bases and 6 bases, there was a span of 16 bases. Germline CDR1 SGHRS, CDR2 YFSETQ. In DNA, the CDR3 is TGCGCCAGCAGCTCCGGCTGGGGACTCGGCGAGCAGTACTTC. Its translation is CASSSGWGLGEQYF. The full variable domain, its missing parts supplied by reference TRBV5-1 and TRBJ2-7, is KAGVTQTPRYLIKTRGQQVTLSCSPISGHRSVSWYQQTPGQGLQFLFEYFSETQRNKGNFPGRFSGRQFSNSRSEMNVSTLELGDSALYLCASSSGWGLGEQYFGPGTRLTVT.

The chain couples TRBV7-9 to TRBJ2-7; D ambiguous. The V end lost 3 bases, the J end lost 5 bases, and 20 bases lay between the germline ends. Germline CDR1 and CDR2: SEHNR and FQNEAQ (reference sequence). The CDR3 runs 16 residues. The CDR3 here is CASSFDLTSAVHEQYF. The CDR3 DNA reads as TGTGCCAGCAGCTTCGATCTCACTTCTGCCGTCCACGAGCAGTACTTC.

This clonotype showed up just a few times. The chain links TRBV2 to TRBJ2-7; no definite D call. This CDR3 contains 13 residues. Germline lookup yields CDR1 SNHLY and CDR2 FYNNEI. Trimming left V 4 bases short and J 0 bases short, with 7 bases between. The CDR3 bases are TGTGCCAGCAGTGGCGTCACCTCCTACGAGCAGTACTTC. Its translation is CASSGVTSYEQYF.

Only a few counts were recorded for this clonotype. The rearrangement uses TRBV7-9 and TRBJ2-3; 14 positions agree with TRBD2. CDR3 length equals 17 residues. Germline loops: CDR1 SEHNR, CDR2 FQNEAQ (reference sequence). Losses at the gene ends were 4 bases for V and 6 bases for J; bases not matched to a gene: 9. CDR3 loop: CASSSSAGLAGDDTQYF. DNA of the CDR3: TGTGCCAGCAGCTCCTCCGCGGGACTAGCGGGAGACGATACGCAGTATTTT.

This clonotype was seen a few times. The CDR3 is CASSIDPGTGELFF. Written as DNA, the CDR3 is TGTGCCAGTAGTATAGACCCAGGCACCGGGGAGCTGTTTTTT. The chain is built from TRBV19 and TRBJ2-2, with D uncertain. The CDR3 has 14 amino acids. Germline lookup yields CDR1 LNHDA and CDR2 SQIVND (reference sequence). Trimming stripped 0 bases from V and 4 bases from J, with 6 bases between. Drawing the rest from reference TRBV19 and TRBJ2-2, the complete variable domain is DGGITQSPKYLFRKEGQNVTLSCEQNLNHDAMYWYRQDPGQGLRLIYYSQIVNDFQKGDIAEGYSVSREKKESFPLTVTSAQKNPTAFYLCASSIDPGTGELFFGEGSRLTVL.

This sequence joins TRBV30 and TRBJ2-3; unclear D gene. Trimming removed 5 bases at V and 7 bases at J, with 19 bases between. Germline CDR1 and CDR2: GTSNPN and SVGIG (reference sequence). The length of the CDR3 is 14 residues. The CDR3 protein is CAWAAGWSTYTQYF. For the CDR3, the DNA is TGTGCCTGGGCGGCAGGCTGGAGTACGTATACGCAGTATTTT.

The chain combines TRBV29-1 with TRBJ2-3; 10 bases align to TRBD2. Trimming removed 4 bases from V and 7 bases from J; junction bases left unmatched: 14. The CDR3 is made up of 16 amino acids. Germline V gives CDR1 SQVTM, CDR2 ANQGSEA. The CDR3 DNA is TGCAGCGTTGCACTTGGTGCTAGCGGGAGCATCAATACGCAGTATTTT. Translation: CSVALGASGSINTQYF.

The genes are TRBV12-3 or TRBV12-4 and TRBJ2-7; weak D call: TRBD2 (5 bases). This CDR3 spans 13 amino acids. V was shortened by 2 bases and J by 6 bases, with 11 bases between the two germline ends. The CDR3 nucleotides read TGTGCCAGCAGTTTAAAGGCAGGAGGCGAGCAGTACTTC. Residues: CASSLKAGGEQYF.

This rearrangement joins TRBV7-6 to TRBJ1-2, with 7 bases identical to TRBD1. Germline V CDR1 and CDR2: SGHVS, FNYEAQ. This CDR3 is 14 amino acids long. V lost 5 bases to trimming and J lost 1 base; unmatched junction nucleotides: 4. This CDR3 is CASSQGDSNYGYTF. As DNA, the CDR3 is TGTGCCAGCAGCCAGGGGGACAGTAACTATGGCTACACCTTC.